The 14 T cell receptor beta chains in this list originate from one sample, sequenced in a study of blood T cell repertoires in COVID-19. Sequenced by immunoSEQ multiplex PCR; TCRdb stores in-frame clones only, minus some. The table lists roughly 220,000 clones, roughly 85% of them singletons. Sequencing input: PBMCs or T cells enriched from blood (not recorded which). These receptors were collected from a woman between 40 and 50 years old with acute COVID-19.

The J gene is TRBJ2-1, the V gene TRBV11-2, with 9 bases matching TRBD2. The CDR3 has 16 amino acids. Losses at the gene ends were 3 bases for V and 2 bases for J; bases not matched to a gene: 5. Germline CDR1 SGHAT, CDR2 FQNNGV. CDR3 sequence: CASSLYSGGPYNEQFF. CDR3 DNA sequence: TGTGCCAGCAGCTTGTATAGCGGGGGCCCCTACAATGAGCAGTTCTTC.

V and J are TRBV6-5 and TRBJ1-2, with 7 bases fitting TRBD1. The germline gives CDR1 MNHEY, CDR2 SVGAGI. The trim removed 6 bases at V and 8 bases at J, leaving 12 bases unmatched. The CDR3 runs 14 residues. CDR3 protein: CASSQNRDSYGYTF. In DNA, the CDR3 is TGTGCCAGCAGCCAAAACAGGGACAGTTACGGCTACACCTTC.

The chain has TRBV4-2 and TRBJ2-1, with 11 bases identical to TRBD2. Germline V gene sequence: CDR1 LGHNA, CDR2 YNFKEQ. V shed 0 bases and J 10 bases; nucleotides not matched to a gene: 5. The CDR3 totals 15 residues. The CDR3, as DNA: TGTGCCAGCAGCCAAGATGGGACTAGCGGAAGGGAGCAGTTCTTC. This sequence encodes CASSQDGTSGREQFF.

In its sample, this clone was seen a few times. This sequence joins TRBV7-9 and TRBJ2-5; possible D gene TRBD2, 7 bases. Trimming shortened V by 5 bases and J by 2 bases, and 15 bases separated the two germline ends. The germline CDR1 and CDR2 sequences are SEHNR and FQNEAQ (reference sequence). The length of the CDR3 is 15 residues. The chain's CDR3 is CASSRAQGGQETQYF. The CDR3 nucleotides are TGTGCCAGCAGCAGAGCACAGGGAGGGCAAGAGACCCAGTACTTC.

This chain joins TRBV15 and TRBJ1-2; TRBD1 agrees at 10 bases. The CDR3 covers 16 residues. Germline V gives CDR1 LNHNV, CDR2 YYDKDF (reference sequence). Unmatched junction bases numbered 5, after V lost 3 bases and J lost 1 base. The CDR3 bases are TGTGCCACCAGCAGGCCCGGGACAGGGGATAACTATGGCTACACCTTC. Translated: CATSRPGTGDNYGYTF.

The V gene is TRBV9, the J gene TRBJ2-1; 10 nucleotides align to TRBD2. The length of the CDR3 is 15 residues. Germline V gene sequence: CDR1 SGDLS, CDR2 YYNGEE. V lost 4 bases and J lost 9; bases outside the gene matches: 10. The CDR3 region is CASSTQASGSGEQFF. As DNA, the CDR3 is TGTGCCAGCAGCACCCAGGCTAGCGGGAGCGGTGAGCAGTTCTTC.

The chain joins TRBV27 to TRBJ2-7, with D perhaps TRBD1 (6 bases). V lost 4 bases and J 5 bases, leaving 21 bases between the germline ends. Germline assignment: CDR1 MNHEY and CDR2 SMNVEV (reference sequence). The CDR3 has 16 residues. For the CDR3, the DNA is TGTGCCAGCAGTTCCCAGCTGGGACACGGCGGCAACGAGCAGTACTTC. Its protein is CASSSQLGHGGNEQYF.

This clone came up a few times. CDR3 DNA sequence: TGTGCCAGTGACAGGGGGCGCACCTACAATGAGCAGTTCTTC. It translates to CASDRGRTYNEQFF. The chain combines TRBV19 with TRBJ2-1; the match to TRBD1 covers 10 bases. Trimming removed 8 bases from V and 2 bases from J; junction bases left unmatched: 3. CDR3 length equals 14 residues. CDR1 and CDR2 (germline): LNHDA, SQIVND (reference sequence).

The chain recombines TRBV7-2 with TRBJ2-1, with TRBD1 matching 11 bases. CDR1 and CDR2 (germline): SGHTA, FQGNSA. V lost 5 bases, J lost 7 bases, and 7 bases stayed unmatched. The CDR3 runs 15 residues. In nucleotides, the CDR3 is TGTGCCAGCAGCATGGACAGGGGGCTAGGGAATGAGCAGTTCTTC. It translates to CASSMDRGLGNEQFF. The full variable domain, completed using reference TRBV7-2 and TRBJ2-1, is GAGVSQSPSNKVTEKGKDVELRCDPISGHTALYWYRQSLGQGLEFLIYFQGNSAPDKSGLPSDRFSAERTGGSVSTLTIQRTQQEDSAVYLCASSMDRGLGNEQFFGPGTRLTVL.

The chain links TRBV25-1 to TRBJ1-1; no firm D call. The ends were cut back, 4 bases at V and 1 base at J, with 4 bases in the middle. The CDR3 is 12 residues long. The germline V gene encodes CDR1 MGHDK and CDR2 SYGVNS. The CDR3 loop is CASSVGNTEAFF. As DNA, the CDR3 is TGTGCCAGCAGTGTCGGGAACACTGAAGCTTTCTTT.

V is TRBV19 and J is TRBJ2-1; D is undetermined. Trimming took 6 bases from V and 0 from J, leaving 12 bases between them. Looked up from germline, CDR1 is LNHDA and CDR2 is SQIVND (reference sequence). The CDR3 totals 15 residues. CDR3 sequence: CASSPSTGSYNEQFF. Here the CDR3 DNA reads TGTGCCAGTAGCCCTAGTACCGGCTCCTACAATGAGCAGTTCTTC.

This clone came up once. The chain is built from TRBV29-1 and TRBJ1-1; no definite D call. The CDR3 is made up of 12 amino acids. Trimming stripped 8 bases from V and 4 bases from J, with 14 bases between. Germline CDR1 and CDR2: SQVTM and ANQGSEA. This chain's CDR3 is CSSWEGSTEAFF. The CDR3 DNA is TGCAGCAGTTGGGAGGGTTCCACTGAAGCTTTCTTT.

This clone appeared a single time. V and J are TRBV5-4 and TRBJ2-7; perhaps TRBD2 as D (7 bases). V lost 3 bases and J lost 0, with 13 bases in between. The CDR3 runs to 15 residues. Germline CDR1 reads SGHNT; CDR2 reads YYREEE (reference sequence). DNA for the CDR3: TGTGCCAGCAGCTGGGGGGGCGGGAGCTCCTACGAGCAGTACTTC. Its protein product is CASSWGGGSSYEQYF. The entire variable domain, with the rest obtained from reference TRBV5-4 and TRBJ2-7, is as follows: ETGVTQSPTHLIKTRGQQVTLRCSSQSGHNTVSWYQQALGQGPQFIFQYYREEENGRGNFPPRFSGLQFPNYSSELNVNALELDDSALYLCASSWGGGSSYEQYFGPGTRLTVT.

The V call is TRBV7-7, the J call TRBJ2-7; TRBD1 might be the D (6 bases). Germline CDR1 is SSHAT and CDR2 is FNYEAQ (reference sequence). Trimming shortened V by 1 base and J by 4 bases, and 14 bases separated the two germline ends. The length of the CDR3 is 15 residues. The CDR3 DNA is TGTGCCAGCAGCTTAGGTCTGGGGGCGGAATACGAGCAGTACTTC. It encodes CASSLGLGAEYEQYF. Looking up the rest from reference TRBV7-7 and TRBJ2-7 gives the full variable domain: GAGVSQSPRYKVTKRGQDVTLRCDPISSHATLYWYQQALGQGPEFLTYFNYEAQPDKSGLPSDRFSAERPEGSISTLTIQRTEQRDSAMYRCASSLGLGAEYEQYFGPGTRLTVT.